The rows below give T cell receptor beta chains drawn from one sample of a study of CXCR3-negative and CXCR3-positive naive CD8 T cells. Reprocessing the 5' RACE reads, TCRdb reports a single entry for every CDR3 protein and omits DNA. The sample shows 84,000 or so distinct CDR3 sequences, and approximately 0.67% sits with its ten largest clones. Sequencing was done on a sample of naive CXCR3+ CD8+ T cells from blood. These receptors were taken from a human donor in good health. Some clones in this sample may be carry-over from other donors' samples. CDR3s include the opening cysteine and the closing phenylalanine or tryptophan.

v_gene	j_gene	CDR3aa
TRBV13	TRBJ2-7	CASSPRDRGYYEQYF
TRBV27	TRBJ2-2	CASRPAYGQRAGLFF
TRBV29-1	TRBJ2-2	CSVEGPAQRGNTGELFF
TRBV10-1	TRBJ1-1	CASRKGGNTEAFF
TRBV12-3/TRBV12-4	TRBJ2-5	CASSQGVKETQYF
TRBV28	TRBJ2-1	CASRFGTSMFF
TRBV7-6	TRBJ2-3	CASSLDLHTDTQYF
TRBV7-8	TRBJ2-7	CASSLASGGHYEQYF
TRBV5-1	TRBJ2-7	CASSLTGTSGGAFYEQYF
TRBV28	TRBJ1-2	CATASGSSYTF
TRBV5-1	TRBJ2-6	CASSLAGNPGANVLTF
TRBV29-1	TRBJ2-6	CSVEVSRANVLTF
TRBV29-1	TRBJ2-1	CSVELALQGSPNEQFF
TRBV28	TRBJ2-5	CASSLRDRGQETQYF
TRBV7-2	TRBJ2-7	CASRPRDTYSYEQYF
TRBV7-2	TRBJ1-6	CASSSQGSNSPLHF
TRBV19	TRBJ1-1	CASSIGGGGTTEAFF
TRBV6-2/TRBV6-3	TRBJ1-6	CASSSGARIGNSPLHF